The source of this T cell receptor (beta chain) is a study of human T cells and chemical hapten exposure. Study as a whole: An area of 2 cm by roughly 2 cm on upper inner arm skin received 2% DPC for sensitization.

This CDR3 has 16 amino acids. CDR1 is SGDLS, CDR2 YYNGEE, per germline. Trimming shortened V by 3 bases and J by 2 bases, and 15 bases separated the two germline ends. This clonotype has ten or more counts. Its antigen is not known. Study-wide points: Those TCRs sitting above 1 in 1000 frequency stayed the same with DPC sensitization. Clustering by CDR3 similarity yielded significantly more large clusters from expanded TCRs than controls.

Via MiXCR, TCRdb re-called the RACE reads, giving one row per CDR3 protein. The table records about 41,000 distinct CDR3 sequences, 4% of them present only once. Time point indicated: patch test 1, 2 weeks after DPC sensitization. Treatment described: therapeutic diphenylcyclopropenone sensitization with weekly scalp DPC. Unfractionated whole blood yielded total RNA. This clonotype was obtained from a man in his forties or fifties with alopecia areata. Some clones in this sample may be carry-over from other donors' samples. The starting material was whole blood, obtained in connection with sensitization to the hapten diphenylcyclopropenone (DPC). The chain recombines TRBV9 with TRBJ1-3; D might be TRBD1 (6 bases). This CDR3 is CASSAQAGVTGNTIYF. In DNA form, the CDR3 reads TGTGCCAGCAGCGCACAAGCAGGGGTAACTGGAAACACCATATATTTT.